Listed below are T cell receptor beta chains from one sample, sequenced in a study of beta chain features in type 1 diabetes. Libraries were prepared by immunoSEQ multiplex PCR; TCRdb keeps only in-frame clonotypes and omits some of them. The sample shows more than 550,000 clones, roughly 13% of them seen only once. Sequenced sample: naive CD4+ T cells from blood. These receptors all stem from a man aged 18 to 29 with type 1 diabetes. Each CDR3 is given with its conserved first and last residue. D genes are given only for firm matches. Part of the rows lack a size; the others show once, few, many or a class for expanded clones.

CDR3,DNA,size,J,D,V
CSVEEGTSGDQPQHF,TGCAGCGTTGAAGAGGGGACCTCTGGGGATCAGCCCCAGCATTTT,few,TRBJ1-5,-,TRBV29-1
CASSHRGQQNEKLFF,TGCGCCAGCAGCCATCGCGGACAGCAGAATGAAAAACTGTTTTTT,-,TRBJ1-4,-,TRBV4-3
CSVGSASGANVLTF,TGCAGCGTTGGATCGGCCTCTGGGGCCAACGTCCTGACTTTC,-,TRBJ2-6,-,TRBV29-1
CASSPREADGSNQPQHF,TGTGCCAGCAGCCCCCGAGAAGCGGACGGGAGCAATCAGCCCCAGCATTTT,few,TRBJ1-5,-,TRBV9
CSASRLDEQFF,TGCAGTGCTAGCAGGTTGGATGAGCAGTTCTTC,-,TRBJ2-1,-,TRBV20-1
CASSLGRPTDQPQHF,TGTGCCAGCAGCTTAGGACGGCCGACGGATCAGCCCCAGCATTTT,few,TRBJ1-5,-,TRBV7-9
CASSSTDRESIQYF,TGTGCCAGCAGCTCTACGGACAGGGAAAGCATTCAGTACTTC,-,TRBJ2-4,TRBD1,TRBV5-4
CAWSSQGNQPQHF,TGTGCCTGGAGCTCGCAGGGCAATCAGCCCCAGCATTTT,-,TRBJ1-5,-,TRBV30
CASSSRTGGAGNEQFF,TGTGCCAGCTCGTCCCGGACAGGGGGCGCGGGCAATGAGCAGTTCTTC,-,TRBJ2-1,TRBD1,TRBV18
CTSSQRQGANSPLHF,TGCACCAGCAGCCAGCGACAGGGGGCTAATTCACCCCTCCACTTT,-,TRBJ1-6,-,TRBV1
CAWEGGGTEAFF,TGTGCCTGGGAAGGAGGGGGCACTGAAGCTTTCTTT,-,TRBJ1-1,-,TRBV30
CASSPTSTVFYEQYF,TGCGCCAGCAGCCCGACTTCGACAGTTTTCTACGAGCAGTACTTC,-,TRBJ2-7,-,TRBV5-1
CASSYSLYSNQPQHF,TGTGCCAGCAGTTACAGCTTGTATAGCAATCAGCCCCAGCATTTT,-,TRBJ1-5,-,TRBV6-5
CASRAGLGGQYF,TGTGCCAGCAGAGCAGGGCTCGGTGGACAGTACTTC,-,TRBJ2-7,-,TRBV6-1
CASSFAGRAGANVLTF,TGTGCCAGCAGCTTCGCAGGGAGGGCTGGGGCCAACGTCCTGACTTTC,-,TRBJ2-6,TRBD2,TRBV7-9
CASSLEGSNAYNEQFF,TGTGCCAGCAGCTTAGAAGGATCCAACGCCTACAATGAGCAGTTCTTC,-,TRBJ2-1,-,TRBV7-2
CASSATGRILRF,TGTGCCAGCAGTGCGACAGGCAGAATCCTTCGCTTT,few,TRBJ1-6,-,TRBV2
CASSFDRGGFTEAFF,TGCGCCAGCAGCTTCGACAGGGGAGGTTTCACTGAAGCTTTCTTT,-,TRBJ1-1,TRBD1,TRBV5-1
CASSRTGTGLQETQYF,TGTGCCAGCAGCCGTACCGGGACAGGTCTTCAAGAGACCCAGTACTTC,few,TRBJ2-5,TRBD1,TRBV9
CASRAGQGTYEQYF,TGTGCCAGCAGGGCGGGGCAGGGCACCTACGAGCAGTACTTC,-,TRBJ2-7,-,TRBV6-1
CASSTYRREQFF,TGTGCCAGCAGCACTTACAGGCGTGAGCAGTTCTTC,few,TRBJ2-1,-,TRBV27
CASSDAGDIYEQYF,TGTGCCAGCAGTGATGCAGGGGACATCTACGAGCAGTACTTC,-,TRBJ2-7,-,TRBV2
CASSPRPSGSDEQFF,TGTGCCAGCAGCCCCCGGCCTAGCGGGAGCGATGAGCAGTTCTTC,few,TRBJ2-1,TRBD2,TRBV9
CASGLARGELFF,TGTGCTAGTGGTTTGGCACGGGGGGAGCTGTTTTTT,-,TRBJ2-2,-,TRBV12-5
CASSLALGLGETQYF,TGTGCCAGCAGCTTGGCCTTGGGGCTAGGAGAGACCCAGTACTTC,few,TRBJ2-5,-,TRBV5-4
CAWSVGGYNEQFF,TGTGCCTGGAGTGTTGGGGGTTACAATGAGCAGTTCTTC,few,TRBJ2-1,-,TRBV30
CSVVVAGNEQFF,TGCAGCGTTGTAGTAGCAGGCAATGAGCAGTTCTTC,-,TRBJ2-1,-,TRBV29-1
CASSVDEGTTDTQYF,TGTGCCAGCAGCGTAGACGAGGGAACCACAGATACGCAGTATTTT,-,TRBJ2-3,-,TRBV9
CASRSLQGIDYGYTF,TGTGCCAGCAGGTCCCTTCAGGGTATCGACTATGGCTACACCTTC,-,TRBJ1-2,-,TRBV6-5
CRFPNQPQHF,TGCAGGTTTCCCAATCAGCCCCAGCATTTT,-,TRBJ1-5,-,TRBV20-1
CASSLTGANTGELFF,TGTGCCAGCAGCTTGACAGGGGCGAACACCGGGGAGCTGTTTTTT,-,TRBJ2-2,TRBD1,TRBV5-6
CASSLSTSGSNEQFF,TGCGCCAGCAGCTTGAGTACTAGCGGGAGCAATGAGCAGTTCTTC,few,TRBJ2-1,TRBD2,TRBV5-1
CASSRPSGANTGELFF,TGTGCCAGCTCACGACCTAGCGGGGCGAACACCGGGGAGCTGTTTTTT,few,TRBJ2-2,TRBD2,TRBV18
CASKGSSGSTYEQYF,TGTGCCAGCAAGGGGTCTAGCGGGAGTACCTACGAGCAGTACTTC,-,TRBJ2-7,TRBD2,TRBV27
CASSQGLAAYEQYF,TGCGCCAGCAGCCAGGGACTAGCGGCCTACGAGCAGTACTTC,-,TRBJ2-7,TRBD2,TRBV5-1
CASSPSPTGGDYGYTF,TGTGCCAGCAGCCCCAGTCCTACAGGGGGTGACTATGGCTACACCTTC,-,TRBJ1-2,TRBD1,TRBV4-2
CASSPWAGVNSPLHF,TGCGCCAGCAGCCCTTGGGCGGGGGTAAATTCACCCCTCCACTTT,few,TRBJ1-6,-,TRBV4-1
CASSRDGRSVDTQYF,TGCGCCAGCAGCAGGGACGGTCGCTCCGTAGATACGCAGTATTTT,few,TRBJ2-3,-,TRBV5-1
CASSKISGVYNEQFF,TGTGCCAGCAGCAAAATTAGCGGGGTGTACAATGAGCAGTTCTTC,-,TRBJ2-1,TRBD2,TRBV9
CASSRKGGSYNEQFF,TGTGCCAGCAGCAGAAAAGGGGGCTCCTACAATGAGCAGTTCTTC,-,TRBJ2-1,-,TRBV7-2
CAWSRKRESQFF,TGTGCCTGGAGTCGGAAAAGGGAGTCCCAGTTCTTC,-,TRBJ2-1,-,TRBV30
CASSHKVKNSNQPQHF,TGCGCCAGCAGTCATAAGGTGAAGAATAGCAATCAGCCCCAGCATTTT,few,TRBJ1-5,-,TRBV23-1
CASSLDWNQPQHF,TGTGCCAGCTCACTAGATTGGAATCAGCCCCAGCATTTT,few,TRBJ1-5,-,TRBV18
CSARFSYGYTF,TGCAGTGCTAGGTTCAGCTATGGCTACACCTTC,few,TRBJ1-2,-,TRBV20-1
CAISEYENTGELFF,TGTGCCATCAGTGAATACGAGAACACCGGGGAGCTGTTTTTT,few,TRBJ2-2,-,TRBV10-3
CAWSVQGDQPQHF,TGTGCCTGGAGTGTACAGGGCGATCAGCCCCAGCATTTT,-,TRBJ1-5,-,TRBV30